Given below is one TCR beta chain in context. The antigen it binds to is not known. No base quality values were provided; no much bigger clone lies one nucleotide off. Patients with autoimmune disease history or receiving systemic immunosuppression were excluded from the trial. Peripheral blood for TCR sequencing was collected from all dose cohorts at baseline, on cycle 4 day 1, and on cycle 7 day 1. Samples were obtained from an open-label, multicenter, first-in-human phase I dose-escalation trial of ivuxolimab. Adults with locally advanced or metastatic melanoma, renal cell carcinoma, hepatocellular carcinoma or head and neck squamous cell carcinoma were enrolled in the trial. CD4+ and CD8+ T cells were sorted separately from peripheral blood before TCR sequencing. Genomic DNA was isolated from the sorted cells so that the TCRbeta CDR3 region could be sequenced. The immunoSEQ Assay was used for sequencing of TCRbeta CDR3 regions. TCRdb obtained this table from immuneACCESS and retained in-frame rearrangements with V and J assigned. These tables miss some clones; where compared with another copy, unresolved V genes account for less than half of the shortfall, and the remainder is unexplained. The table for this sample lists some 74,000 clones; around 94% of them were counted only once. About 10% of the sample comes from the top ten.

This entry is derived from a study of OX40 agonist ivuxolimab in advanced cancers. Background on the whole study: The costimulatory receptor OX40 (CD134) was targeted by ivuxolimab, a fully human IgG2 agonistic monoclonal antibody. Intravenous ivuxolimab was administered to patients every 2 weeks at six dose levels: 0.01, 0.1, 0.3, 1.5, 3 and 10 mg/kg. Of the 50 to 55 patients in dose escalation, around 19 had hepatocellular carcinoma, some 15 had melanoma, 9 had renal cell carcinoma and 9 had head and neck cancer. In the dose-escalation cohort, 70% to 85% of patients were male, and the mean age was roughly 60 years, with a range of about 23 to 90. Prior anti-PD-1, anti-PD-L1 or anti-CTLA-4 therapy was permitted, and approximately 39% of dose-escalation patients had received checkpoint inhibitors. Partial responses were achieved by three dose-escalation patients, of whom one had hepatocellular carcinoma and two had cutaneous melanoma. Peripheral TCRbeta sequencing aimed to test whether ivuxolimab altered TCR sequence diversity and caused clonal T-cell expansion. The paper describes the monotherapy dose-escalation part (N ≈ 49 patients) of the phase I trial of ivuxolimab. Study-wide conclusions, independent of this receptor: Partial responders in the 0.1-3.0 mg/kg groups had among the lowest normalized peripheral clonal expansion, especially among CD8+ T cells. After ivuxolimab, CD8+ T cells had more expanded clones than CD4+ T cells on average. The antigen specificity of the peripheral T cells that underwent clonal expansion was not determined. Low levels of normalized T-cell clonal expansion were also seen in some patients who did not respond. Clonal expansion of both CD4+ and CD8+ blood T cells was observed from baseline to week 6 at doses 0.1 to 3.0 mg/kg.

This receptor was identified in an adult with an advanced solid tumor such as melanoma, head and neck, liver or kidney cancer. Sequencing used CD4+ or CD8+ T cells sorted from blood, obtained in a trial of the OX40 agonist ivuxolimab.

The CDR3 amino acid sequence is: CASSRDRGASLYGYTF. The nucleotides read TGCGCCAGCAGCCGGGACAGGGGGGCATCGCTCTATGGCTACACCTTC. In this chain, TRBV4-1 is recombined with TRBJ1-2, with 11 bases matching TRBD1. V is trimmed back by 4 bases and J by 4 bases, and the junction contains 8 bases that no gene match accounts for. From the cysteine through the phenylalanine, the CDR3 covers 16 amino acids. Only the CDR3 region is kept as DNA, spanning 48 bases read in frame from base 1. From a lookup of the germline V gene, CDR1 and CDR2 are MGHRA and YSYEKL.